This TCR beta chain derives from a study of a mutant IDH1 vaccine in newly diagnosed glioma. About the study: Treated patients had a mean age of 40.4 years and a sex split that was about 62% male and 37.5% female. It was radiotherapy, temozolomide, or both that patients received previously, with most receiving both.

The method was immunoSEQ multiplex PCR; TCRdb's version includes in-frame clones alone and lacks a portion of them. Among 50,000 or so clones listed, approximately 78% were seen once. Overall study results and limits: Seemingly, pseudoprogression had no relation to changes in the top peripheral T cell clonotypes.

Time point: baseline, week 1 (first vaccination visit). Treatment meaning: pre-vaccination baseline after standard-of-care therapy. Donors had new WHO grade 3 or 4 IDH1-mutant, ATRX-lost astrocytomas. Concerning this clone: Its antigen is unidentified.

Trimming removed 3 bases from V and 0 bases from J, with 12 bases in between. Per germline, CDR1 LGHNA and CDR2 YSLEER. The CDR3 is 16 amino acids. The starting material was PBMCs, obtained from a glioma patient treated with radiotherapy, temozolomide or both. This sequence joins TRBV4-3 and TRBJ1-3; possibly TRBD1 for D (6 bases). This TCR was sampled from a man aged 18 to 35 with glioma. CDR3 region: CASSHTGYGSGNTIYF. The CDR3 DNA sequence: TGCGCCAGCAGCCATACAGGGTATGGCTCTGGAAACACCATATATTTT.